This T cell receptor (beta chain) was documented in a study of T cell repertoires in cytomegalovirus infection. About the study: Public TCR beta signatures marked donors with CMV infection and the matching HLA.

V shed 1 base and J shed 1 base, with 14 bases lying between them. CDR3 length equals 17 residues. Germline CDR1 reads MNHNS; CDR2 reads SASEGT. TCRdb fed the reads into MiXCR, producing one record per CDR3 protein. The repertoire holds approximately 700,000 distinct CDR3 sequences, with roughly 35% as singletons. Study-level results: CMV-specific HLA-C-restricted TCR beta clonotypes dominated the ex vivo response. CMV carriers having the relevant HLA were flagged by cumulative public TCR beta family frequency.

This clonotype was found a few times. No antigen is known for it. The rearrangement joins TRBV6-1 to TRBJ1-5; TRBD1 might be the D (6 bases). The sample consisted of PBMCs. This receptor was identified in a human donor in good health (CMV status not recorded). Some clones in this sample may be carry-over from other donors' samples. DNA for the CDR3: TGTGCCAGCAGTGAAGGGCCAGGGGTTTTAAGCAATCAGCCCCAGCATTTT. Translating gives CASSEGPGVLSNQPQHF.